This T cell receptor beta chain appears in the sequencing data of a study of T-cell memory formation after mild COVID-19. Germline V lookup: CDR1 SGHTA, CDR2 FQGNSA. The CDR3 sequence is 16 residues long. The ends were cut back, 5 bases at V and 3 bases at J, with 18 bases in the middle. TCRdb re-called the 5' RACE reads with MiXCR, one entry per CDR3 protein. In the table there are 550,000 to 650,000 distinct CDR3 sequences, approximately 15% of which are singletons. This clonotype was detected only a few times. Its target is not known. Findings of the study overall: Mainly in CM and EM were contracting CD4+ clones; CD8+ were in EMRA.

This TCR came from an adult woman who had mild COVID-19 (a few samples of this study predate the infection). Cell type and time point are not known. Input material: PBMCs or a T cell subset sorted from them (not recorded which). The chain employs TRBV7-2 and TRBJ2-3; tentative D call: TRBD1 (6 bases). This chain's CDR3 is CASSPRGRAGTDTQYF. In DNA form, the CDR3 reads TGTGCCAGCAGCCCCAGGGGCAGAGCTGGGACAGATACGCAGTATTTT.